The 10 T cell receptor beta chains below were found in one sample sequenced in a study of cytomegalovirus exposure and HLA in healthy donors. The PCR had 60 Vbeta and 13 Jbeta primers. TCRdb's table, derived via immunoSEQ multiplex PCR, lists solely in-frame clones and lacks some. Altogether some 56,000 clones are present, 83% being singletons, with the ten largest covering about 1.5%. Sequencing was done on a sample of PBMCs. The receptors were sampled from a human donor in good health.

The chain carries TRBV28 and TRBJ2-1; 14 bases align to TRBD2. In germline, CDR1 is MDHEN, CDR2 SYDVKM. This CDR3 is built from 18 residues. V shed 2 bases and J 7 bases; nucleotides not matched to a gene: 10. As DNA, the CDR3 is TGTGCCAGCAGTTTAGCCGGGACTAGCGGGAGAGCGTGGAATGAGCAGTTCTTC. Its protein is CASSLAGTSGRAWNEQFF.

This sequence joins TRBV18 and TRBJ1-1; tentative D call: TRBD1 (5 bases). The V and J ends lost 4 bases and 2 bases respectively, with 17 bases between them. Germline assignment: CDR1 KGHSH and CDR2 LQKENI. The length of the CDR3 is 16 residues. The CDR3 DNA follows: TGTGCCAGCTCACGAAATGGCCTTGGGGCTAACACTGAAGCTTTCTTT. Protein product: CASSRNGLGANTEAFF. The full variable domain, in which reference TRBV18 and TRBJ1-1 provide the parts outside the CDR3, is NAGVMQNPRHLVRRRGQEARLRCSPMKGHSHVYWYRQLPEEGLKFMVYLQKENIIDESGMPKERFSAEFPKEGPSILRIQQVVRGDSAAYFCASSRNGLGANTEAFFGQGTRLTVV.

The table lists this clone with a count of one. The chain is built from TRBV13 and TRBJ2-1, with 10 bases matching TRBD1. CDR1 is PRHDT and CDR2 is FYEKMQ in the germline V gene (reference sequence). This CDR3 spans 13 amino acids. The J segment lost 9 bases and the V segment lost 8 bases, leaving 7 bases of the junction unmatched. CDR3 DNA: TGTGCCAGCGGGACAGGGGATCACGCTGAGCAGTTCTTC. As protein: CASGTGDHAEQFF. The full variable domain, rest sourced from reference TRBV13 and TRBJ2-1, is AAGVIQSPRHLIKEKRETATLKCYPIPRHDTVYWYQQGPGQDPQFLISFYEKMQSDKGSIPDRFSAQQFSDYHSELNMSSLELGDSALYFCASGTGDHAEQFFGPGTRLTVL.

The V gene is TRBV10-3, the J gene TRBJ2-5, with 12 positions matching TRBD2. CDR1 is ENHRY and CDR2 is SYGVKD in the germline V gene. J lost 2 bases, V lost 6 bases, and 13 bases had no gene match. This CDR3 is 18 amino acids long. CDR3 sequence: CAISLGASGGAVQETQYF. DNA for the CDR3: TGTGCCATCAGCCTCGGGGCTAGCGGGGGGGCAGTTCAAGAGACCCAGTACTTC.

The gene calls are TRBV5-1 and TRBJ2-3; 8 bases match TRBD1. Germline lookup yields CDR1 SGHRS and CDR2 YFSETQ. Trimming at V came to 4 bases and at J to 0 bases, leaving 7 bases not matched to a gene. The length of the CDR3 is 16 residues. CDR3 coding DNA: TGCGCCAGCAGCCCCAGGGGGCAGATGAGCACAGATACGCAGTATTTT. Protein sequence: CASSPRGQMSTDTQYF.

The chain combines TRBV13 with TRBJ2-7, with a possible D match to TRBD2 (5 bases). The CDR3 contains 14 residues. V lost 4 bases, J lost 4 bases, and 14 bases lay in between. Germline V lookup: CDR1 PRHDT, CDR2 FYEKMQ (reference sequence). CDR3 bases: TGTGCCAGCAGCTCCCTGGCGGAGGATTACGAGCAGTACTTC. It encodes CASSSLAEDYEQYF.

As for this clone: Because the CDR3's place on the DNA is in doubt, the DNA is left out and the CDR3 is given as listed by TCRdb. The chain couples TRBV21-1 to TRBJ2-2; TRBD1 is the table's D call and was not checked against the DNA. TRBV21-1 is flagged as a pseudogene. A total of 16 residues make up the CDR3, ends included. CDR3 sequence reads: CASSNWGQGSTGELFF.

This clone was recorded a few times. The genes are TRBV9 and TRBJ2-1; 7 nucleotides align to TRBD1. V was pared by 0 bases and J by 4 bases, with 4 bases of the junction left unmatched. The CDR3 sequence is 15 residues long. In germline, CDR1 is SGDLS, CDR2 YYNGEE. Here the CDR3 reads CASSVGQGDYNEQFF. The CDR3 nucleotides are TGTGCCAGCAGCGTAGGCCAGGGGGATTACAATGAGCAGTTCTTC. Full variable domain (outside the CDR3, taken from reference TRBV9 and TRBJ2-1): DSGVTQTPKHLITATGQRVTLRCSPRSGDLSVYWYQQSLDQGLQFLIQYYNGEERAKGNILERFSAQQFPDLHSELNLSSLELGDSALYFCASSVGQGDYNEQFFGPGTRLTVL.

V is TRBV30 and J is TRBJ1-4; D unresolved. Germline V CDR1 and CDR2: GTSNPN, SVGIG (reference sequence). The CDR3 loop spans 11 amino acids. The V gene lost 5 bases and the J gene lost 10 bases, with 11 bases spanning the gap. The CDR3 region is CAWGRLRKLFF. CDR3 sequence (DNA): TGTGCCTGGGGTCGTCTACGAAAACTGTTTTTT.

This chain joins TRBV18 and TRBJ2-7; 9 bases align to TRBD1. The V and J ends lost 5 bases and 3 bases, in that order; junction bases with no gene match: 5. The CDR3 loop spans 14 amino acids. Germline V gene data show CDR1 as KGHSH and CDR2 as LQKENI. Written as DNA, the CDR3 is TGTGCCAGCTCAGCGGGACAGGGTAACTACGAGCAGTACTTC. This codes for CASSAGQGNYEQYF.